The 25 T cell receptor beta chains listed next were all sequenced from one sample in a study of CD8 T cells in Susac syndrome. Random hexamers served to reverse transcribe roughly 0.5 to 1 ug RNA. MiXCR, run by TCRdb on the immunoSEQ multiplex PCR reads, gives a single entry per CDR3 protein. The sample records more than 110,000 distinct CDR3 sequences, about 94% being singletons. Specimen: CD8+ T cells from PBMCs. The receptors were sampled from a human donor in good health.

The chain recombines TRBV12-3 or TRBV12-4 with TRBJ2-1, with 12 bases aligning to TRBD2. This CDR3 spans 17 amino acids. Germline trimming cut 7 bases from V and 9 bases from J; bases unmatched to any gene: 16. The CDR3 DNA reads as TGTGCCAGCAACGGTGAGGGCCTGCGACTAGCGGGAGTTGAGCAGTTCTTC. Translating gives CASNGEGLRLAGVEQFF.

V and J are TRBV27 and TRBJ2-2; D gene uncertain. This CDR3 comprises 14 residues. Germline CDR1 is MNHEY and CDR2 is SMNVEV (reference sequence). Trimming cost V 8 bases and J 2 bases, with 12 bases left between them. CDR3 DNA sequence: TGTGCCAGCTGGGCAGGCCTCAACACCGGGGAGCTGTTTTTT. This translates into CASWAGLNTGELFF.

The chain has TRBV9 and TRBJ1-2, with a possible D match to TRBD1 (5 bases). The germline gives CDR1 SGDLS, CDR2 YYNGEE. CDR3 length equals 16 residues. The V end was cut by 3 bases, the J end by 5 bases, with 20 bases between. The CDR3 nucleotides read TGTGCCAGCAGCGAAACCGAGGGGAGGGCCAGATATGGCTACACCTTC. Protein product: CASSETEGRARYGYTF.

The chain employs TRBV6-2 or TRBV6-3 and TRBJ2-7; TRBD1 matches 7 bases. The junction had 4 bases not matched to a gene; V was cut back by 6 bases and J by 2 bases. The germline V gene has CDR1 MNHEY and CDR2 SVGEGT. This CDR3 comprises 13 residues. The CDR3 here is CASRDRNTYEQYF. DNA of the CDR3: TGTGCCAGCAGGGACAGGAATACCTACGAGCAGTACTTC.

The gene calls are TRBV27 and TRBJ2-7, with D maybe TRBD1 (6 bases). In germline, CDR1 is MNHEY, CDR2 SMNVEV (reference sequence). V lost 2 bases and J 8 bases, leaving 13 bases between the germline ends. The CDR3 spans 13 residues. In DNA form, the CDR3 reads TGTGCCAGCAGTTTAGTCAGGGGTGAACAGCAGTACTTC. This sequence encodes CASSLVRGEQQYF.

The V call is TRBV28, the J call TRBJ2-7; 7 nucleotides match TRBD2. Germline-derived CDR1 and CDR2 are MDHEN and SYDVKM. J was trimmed by 6 bases and V by 8 bases; bases with no gene match: 4. The CDR3 extends over 11 amino acids. CDR3 nucleotides: TGTGCCAGCGGGGGAGGGCTCGAGCAGTACTTC. This codes for CASGGGLEQYF.

The chain links TRBV2 to TRBJ2-1; D not resolved. This CDR3 has 12 residues. Germline CDR1 is SNHLY and CDR2 is FYNNEI. Trimming cost V 7 bases and J 8 bases, with 12 bases left between them. CDR3 sequence: CASTPLSDEQFF. DNA for the CDR3: TGTGCCAGCACCCCTCTTTCCGATGAGCAGTTCTTC.

The chain links TRBV7-9 to TRBJ2-5; TRBD2 matches at 11 bases. The germline V gene encodes CDR1 SEHNR and CDR2 FQNEAQ (reference sequence). CDR3 length: 16 residues. After removal of 5 bases from V and 4 bases from J, the junction contained 9 bases not matched to a gene. The CDR3 reads CASSDAIGLAGETQYF. DNA for the CDR3: TGTGCCAGCAGCGACGCGATCGGACTAGCGGGAGAGACCCAGTACTTC.

The chain links TRBV30 to TRBJ2-7; 8 positions agree with TRBD1. Germline trimming cut 4 bases from V and 6 bases from J; bases unmatched to any gene: 5. Per the germline V gene, CDR1 is GTSNPN and CDR2 is SVGIG (reference sequence). This CDR3 is 12 amino acids long. CDR3 bases: TGTGCCTGGACTCCAGGGGGCTCCGAGCAGTACTTC. Translation: CAWTPGGSEQYF.

This CDR3 is CASGTSGRTFF. The CDR3 region has the DNA TGTGCCAGCGGGACTAGCGGGAGAACGTTCTTC. The gene calls are TRBV14 and TRBJ2-1; TRBD2 agrees at 14 bases. V was pared by 8 bases and J by 15 bases, with 3 bases of the junction left unmatched. CDR3 length: 11 residues. Germline V gene sequence: CDR1 SGHDN, CDR2 FVKESK.

The chain has TRBV20-1 and TRBJ2-2; D might be TRBD1 or TRBD2, each matching 5 bases. Deletions cut 7 bases from V and 4 bases from J, with 10 bases between. The CDR3 covers 12 residues. The germline V gene has CDR1 DFQATT and CDR2 SNEGSKA (reference sequence). The CDR3 DNA reads TGCAGTGGGGGGAGTGTCACCGGGGAGCTGTTTTTT. Its protein product is CSGGSVTGELFF.

In this sample, this clonotype turned up once. The rearrangement joins TRBV3-1 to TRBJ2-7, with TRBD2 matching over 12 bases. The V gene's germline CDR1 is LGHDT and CDR2 YNNKEL (reference sequence). V lost 4 bases and J lost 7; bases outside the gene matches: 8. The CDR3 loop spans 15 amino acids. In DNA form, the CDR3 reads TGTGCCAGCAGCCCGCTGACTAGCGGGAGTGGTGAGCAGTACTTC. Its protein product is CASSPLTSGSGEQYF.

This clonotype was observed once. The rearrangement joins TRBV20-1 to TRBJ2-7, with a weak D call TRBD2 (5 bases). Looked up from germline, CDR1 is DFQATT and CDR2 is SNEGSKA (reference sequence). V was trimmed by 0 bases and J by 3 bases, leaving 12 bases between them. The CDR3 contains 14 residues. The CDR3 protein is CSAREPLAGYEQYF. In DNA form, the CDR3 reads TGCAGTGCTAGAGAGCCCCTTGCGGGCTACGAGCAGTACTTC.

The chain is built from TRBV5-4 and TRBJ1-2; a weak D match, TRBD1 (5 bases). Trimming pared 6 bases from V and 3 bases from J, leaving 18 bases between. The CDR3 is 15 residues long. Germline V gene data show CDR1 as SGHNT and CDR2 as YYREEE (reference sequence). CDR3 in DNA: TGTGCCAGCACCCCGAATTCAGGGAATTACTATGGCTACACCTTC. Its translation is CASTPNSGNYYGYTF.

The chain combines TRBV28 with TRBJ2-7; possibly TRBD2 for D (5 bases). Germline V lookup: CDR1 MDHEN, CDR2 SYDVKM. The CDR3 runs to 13 residues. The V and J ends lost 3 bases and 2 bases respectively, with 8 bases between them. DNA of the CDR3: TGTGCCAGCAGTTTTAGGAGGACCTACGAGCAGTACTTC. Translation: CASSFRRTYEQYF.

The rearrangement links TRBV27 to TRBJ1-2; the match to TRBD1 covers 7 bases. CDR1 MNHEY and CDR2 SMNVEV come from the germline V gene (reference sequence). Losses at the gene ends were 5 bases for V and 3 bases for J; bases not matched to a gene: 6. This CDR3 is 14 amino acids long. DNA for the CDR3: TGTGCCAGCAGTCCGACAGGGCAATACTATGGCTACACCTTC. Protein sequence: CASSPTGQYYGYTF.

The chain uses TRBV20-1 and TRBJ2-1; D tentatively reads TRBD1 or TRBD2 (5 bases each). CDR1 and CDR2 (germline): DFQATT, SNEGSKA (reference sequence). Trimming shortened V by 8 bases and J by 4 bases, and 18 bases separated the two germline ends. The CDR3 extends over 14 amino acids. The CDR3 here is CSTPLTWGYNEQFF. The CDR3 DNA sequence: TGCAGTACCCCTCTAACCTGGGGGTACAATGAGCAGTTCTTC.

The chain joins TRBV30 to TRBJ1-1, with 8 nucleotides matching TRBD1. Unmatched junction bases numbered 6, after V lost 2 bases and J lost 1 base. Germline CDR1 and CDR2: GTSNPN and SVGIG (reference sequence). This CDR3 spans 15 amino acids. The CDR3 DNA sequence: TGTGCCTGGAGTTGGACAGGGTGGGAGAACACTGAAGCTTTCTTT. Its protein is CAWSWTGWENTEAFF.

This chain links TRBV6-2 or TRBV6-3 with TRBJ2-7, with D possibly TRBD2 on 5 matching bases. CDR3 length equals 13 residues. Deletions cut 0 bases from V and 2 bases from J, with 5 bases between. The germline V gene encodes CDR1 MNHEY and CDR2 SVGEGT. The CDR3 here is CASSYSGAYEQYF. CDR3 DNA: TGTGCCAGCAGTTACTCCGGGGCCTACGAGCAGTACTTC.

This chain uses TRBV6-2 or TRBV6-3 with TRBJ2-5, with D uncertain. The CDR3 is 15 amino acids. CDR1 and CDR2 from the germline V gene are MNHEY and SVGEGT. Trimming cost V 6 bases and J 5 bases, with 19 bases left between them. The CDR3 here is CASRKLTSLGETQYF. CDR3 coding DNA: TGTGCCAGCAGGAAACTTACGAGCCTTGGGGAGACCCAGTACTTC.

V gene TRBV28 combines with J gene TRBJ2-7, with D possibly being TRBD1 (5 bases). Between the trimmed V and J ends, which lost 1 base and 1 base, there was a span of 8 bases. The CDR3 is 14 amino acids. Germline V gene data show CDR1 as MDHEN and CDR2 as SYDVKM. The CDR3 DNA reads TGTGCCAGCAGTTTATTAGGGGAATCCTACGAGCAGTACTTC. It yields the protein CASSLLGESYEQYF.

The chain employs TRBV7-9 and TRBJ2-5; TRBD2 aligns across 9 bases. This CDR3 has 19 amino acids. Unmatched junction bases numbered 12, after V lost 0 bases and J lost 1 base. The germline CDR1 and CDR2 sequences are SEHNR and FQNEAQ (reference sequence). The CDR3 spells CASSLAPGELAGFQETQYF. The DNA for the CDR3 is TGTGCCAGCAGCTTAGCCCCCGGGGAGCTAGCGGGGTTCCAAGAGACCCAGTACTTC.

V usage is TRBV12-3 or TRBV12-4 and J usage is TRBJ2-5; tentatively, D is TRBD1 or TRBD2 (5 bases each). The germline V and J ends were trimmed by 6 bases and 5 bases, with 16 bases remaining between them. The length of the CDR3 is 14 residues. The CDR3 DNA follows: TGTGCCAGCAGCCGATCCCAGGGCGGGGAGACCCAGTACTTC. Amino acid sequence: CASSRSQGGETQYF.

This chain connects TRBV6-5 to TRBJ2-2, with unresolved D. The V gene's germline CDR1 is MNHEY and CDR2 SVGAGI. The germline V and J ends were trimmed by 0 bases and 7 bases, with 9 bases remaining between them. The CDR3 has 14 amino acids. The CDR3 nucleotides are TGTGCCAGCAGTTACTCAAGGGTTGGCGGGGAGCTGTTTTTT. Amino acid sequence: CASSYSRVGGELFF.

CDR3 amino acids: CASSPFKGNYEQYF. CDR3 nucleotide sequence: TGCGCCAGCAGCCCCTTTAAGGGGAACTACGAGCAGTACTTC. The genes are TRBV4-1 and TRBJ2-7, with D tentatively TRBD1 (5 bases). The V gene lost 4 bases and the J gene lost 3 bases, with 13 bases spanning the gap. The length of the CDR3 is 14 residues. Germline V gives CDR1 MGHRA, CDR2 YSYEKL.